Each of the 12 T cell receptor beta chains below was sequenced from the same sample in a study of T cells in Graves' hyperthyroidism and ophthalmopathy. RNA transcripts were the template for amplifying TCR beta CDR3 regions. When the TCR CDR3 underwent first-round RT-PCR, the HTBI primer set was used. MiXCR, run by TCRdb on the multiplex PCR reads, gives a single entry per CDR3 protein. Of around 610,000 distinct CDR3 sequences listed, roughly 15% are singletons. The sample taken for sequencing was blood. These receptors were obtained from a woman aged 40 to 55 with Graves' ophthalmopathy.

The chain links TRBV6-1 to TRBJ2-3; D not certain. The CDR3 has 15 residues. Germline CDR1 MNHNS, CDR2 SASEGT. V was cut by 2 bases and J by 2 bases, with 11 bases left in between. CDR3 amino acids: CASSELIHSTDTQYF. The DNA for the CDR3 is TGTGCCAGCAGTGAACTAATCCATTCCACAGATACGCAGTATTTT.

This clonotype was detected ten times or more. The rearrangement links TRBV28 to TRBJ2-3; possibly TRBD1 or TRBD2 for D (5 bases each). Germline assignment: CDR1 MDHEN and CDR2 SYDVKM. The CDR3 loop spans 16 amino acids. Trimming pared 2 bases from V and 6 bases from J, leaving 18 bases between. CDR3 residues: CASSLPTRGLWDTQYF. In nucleotides, the CDR3 is TGTGCCAGCAGTTTACCTACTCGGGGCCTGTGGGATACGCAGTATTTT.

This clonotype was observed many times. The rearrangement joins TRBV7-6 to TRBJ2-2; 9 bases align to TRBD2. Per the germline V gene, CDR1 is SGHVS and CDR2 is FNYEAQ. The CDR3 contains 18 residues. With V trimmed by 5 bases and J by 4 bases, 14 bases remained unmatched. CDR3 in amino acids: CASSPVVAGEGITGELFF. Written as DNA, the CDR3 is TGTGCCAGCAGCCCGGTAGTAGCGGGAGAGGGAATCACCGGGGAGCTGTTTTTT.

This clonotype was counted only a few times. The chain links TRBV5-1 to TRBJ2-7, with 7 nucleotides matching TRBD2. CDR1 and CDR2 from the germline V gene are SGHRS and YFSETQ. This CDR3 spans 16 amino acids. V gave up 5 bases and J gave up 6 bases; unmatched junction bases: 17. The CDR3 DNA follows: TGCGCCAGCAGAAACCCTAGCGGAAACAAGGAAGGCGAGCAGTACTTC. It is translated as CASRNPSGNKEGEQYF.

This clonotype was detected many times. CDR3 DNA: TGTGCCAGCAGGAGTAGGGAGCAAGAGACCCAGTACTTC. It is translated as CASRSREQETQYF. The chain combines TRBV25-1 with TRBJ2-5; TRBD2 might be the D (5 bases). Germline V CDR1 and CDR2: MGHDK, SYGVNS. The CDR3 runs to 13 residues. The germline V and J ends were trimmed by 6 bases and 2 bases, with 10 bases remaining between them.

The chain links TRBV6-1 to TRBJ2-2; unclear D gene. Germline-derived CDR1 and CDR2 are MNHNS and SASEGT. With 6 bases removed from V and 7 bases from J, the gap between germline ends came to 21 bases. This CDR3 has 16 residues. DNA for the CDR3: TGTGCCAGCAGCCAATACCCCTCATCTAATCGCGGGGAGCTGTTTTTT. Its protein product is CASSQYPSSNRGELFF.

This clonotype was observed many times. The gene calls are TRBV30 and TRBJ1-1; TRBD1 agrees at 10 bases. This CDR3 is 13 amino acids long. With 5 bases clipped from V and 4 bases from J, the junction kept 4 bases outside the gene matches. Germline V CDR1 and CDR2: GTSNPN, SVGIG (reference sequence). CDR3 nucleotides: TGTGCCTGGGCCGGGACAGGGGCCACTGAAGCTTTCTTT. Translated, it gives CAWAGTGATEAFF.

This clonotype occurred many times. The gene calls are TRBV7-9 and TRBJ2-5; tentatively, D is TRBD1 or TRBD2 (5 bases each). The V and J ends lost 3 bases and 5 bases respectively, with 10 bases between them. The CDR3 is made up of 13 amino acids. Germline CDR1 reads SEHNR; CDR2 reads FQNEAQ (reference sequence). CDR3 amino acids: CASSLGDRETQYF. Here the CDR3 DNA reads TGTGCCAGCAGCTTGGGGGACCGGGAGACCCAGTACTTC. Looking up the rest from reference TRBV7-9 and TRBJ2-5 gives the full variable domain: DTGVSQNPRHKITKRGQNVTFRCDPISEHNRLYWYRQTLGQGPEFLTYFQNEAQLEKSRLLSDRFSAERPKGSFSTLEIQRTEQGDSAMYLCASSLGDRETQYFGPGTRLLVL.

This clonotype occurred many times. This chain links TRBV20-1 with TRBJ2-7, with TRBD1 matching 11 bases. Germline V gene lookup returns CDR1 DFQATT and CDR2 SNEGSKA (reference sequence). The CDR3 covers 13 residues. Trimming took 6 bases from V and 2 from J; bases not matched to a gene: 3. The CDR3 spells CSAAGQGAYEQYF. CDR3 in DNA: TGCAGTGCGGCGGGACAGGGGGCCTACGAGCAGTACTTC.

Ten or more counts support this clonotype. V and J are TRBV2 and TRBJ2-5; 8 nucleotides match TRBD2. This CDR3 spans 14 amino acids. Germline trimming cut 7 bases from V and 4 bases from J; bases unmatched to any gene: 8. The germline V gene has CDR1 SNHLY and CDR2 FYNNEI. CDR3 in DNA: TGTGCCAGCAAAGACGGGAGGGCAGGAGAGACCCAGTACTTC. Encoded protein: CASKDGRAGETQYF.

This clonotype appeared many times. V is TRBV30 and J is TRBJ1-2, with 9 bases fitting TRBD1. The CDR3 loop spans 13 amino acids. The V segment lost 0 bases and the J segment 7 bases; nucleotides outside the gene matches: 3. Germline-derived CDR1 and CDR2 are GTSNPN and SVGIG (reference sequence). The CDR3 DNA reads as TGTGCCTGGAGTGTCGGGACAGGGACTGGCTACACCTTC. Protein product: CAWSVGTGTGYTF.

This clonotype was recorded many times. The V gene is TRBV27, the J gene TRBJ2-5, with 9 bases fitting TRBD1. Looked up from germline, CDR1 is MNHEY and CDR2 is SMNVEV (reference sequence). The CDR3 covers 16 residues. With V trimmed by 4 bases and J by 0 bases, 6 bases remained unmatched. This CDR3 reads CASSSPGTGYQETQYF. The CDR3 coding sequence is TGTGCCAGCAGTTCCCCCGGGACAGGGTACCAAGAGACCCAGTACTTC.